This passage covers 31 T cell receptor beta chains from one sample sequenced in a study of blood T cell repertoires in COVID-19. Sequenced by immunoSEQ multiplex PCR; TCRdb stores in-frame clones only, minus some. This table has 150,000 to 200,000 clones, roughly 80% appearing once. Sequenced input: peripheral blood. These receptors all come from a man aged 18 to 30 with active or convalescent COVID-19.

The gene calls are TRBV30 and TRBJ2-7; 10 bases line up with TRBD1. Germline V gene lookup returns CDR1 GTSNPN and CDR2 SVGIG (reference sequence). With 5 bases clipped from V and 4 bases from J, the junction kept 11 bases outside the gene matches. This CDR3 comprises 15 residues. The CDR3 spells CAWGGRDRGRYEQYF. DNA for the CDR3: TGTGCCTGGGGGGGCCGGGACAGGGGAAGGTACGAGCAGTACTTC.

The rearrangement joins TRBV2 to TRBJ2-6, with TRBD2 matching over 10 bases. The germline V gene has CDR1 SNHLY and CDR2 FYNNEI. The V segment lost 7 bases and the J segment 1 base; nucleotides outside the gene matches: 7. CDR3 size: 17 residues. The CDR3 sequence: CASIRLAGVSGANVLTF. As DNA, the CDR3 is TGTGCCAGCATAAGGCTAGCGGGAGTTTCTGGGGCCAACGTCCTGACTTTC.

The CDR3 nucleotides are TGCGCCAGCAGCTTGGCCACTCTGAACACTGAAGCTTTCTTT. It yields the protein CASSLATLNTEAFF. The chain couples TRBV5-1 to TRBJ1-1, with D uncertain. The germline V gene encodes CDR1 SGHRS and CDR2 YFSETQ. The CDR3 is made up of 14 amino acids. The V and J ends lost 0 bases and 0 bases respectively, with 6 bases between them.

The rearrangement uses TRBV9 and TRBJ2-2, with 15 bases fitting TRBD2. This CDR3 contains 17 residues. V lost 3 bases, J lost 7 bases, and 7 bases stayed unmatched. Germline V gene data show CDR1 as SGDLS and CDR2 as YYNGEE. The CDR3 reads CASSAGLAGGPNGELFF. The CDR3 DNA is TGTGCCAGCAGCGCCGGACTAGCGGGAGGGCCGAACGGGGAGCTGTTTTTT.

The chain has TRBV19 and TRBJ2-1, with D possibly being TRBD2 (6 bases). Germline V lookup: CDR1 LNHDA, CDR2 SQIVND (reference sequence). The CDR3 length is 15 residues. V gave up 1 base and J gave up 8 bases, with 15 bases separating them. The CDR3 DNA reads TGTGCCAGTAGTATAGCGGCGCTAGCGAGGCATGAGCAGTTCTTC. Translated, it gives CASSIAALARHEQFF.

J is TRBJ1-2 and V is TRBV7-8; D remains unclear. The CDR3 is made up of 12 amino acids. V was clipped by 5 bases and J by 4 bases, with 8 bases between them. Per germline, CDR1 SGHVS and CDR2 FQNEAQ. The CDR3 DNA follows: TGTGCCAGCAGCAGAGACACCTATGGCTACACCTTC. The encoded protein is CASSRDTYGYTF.

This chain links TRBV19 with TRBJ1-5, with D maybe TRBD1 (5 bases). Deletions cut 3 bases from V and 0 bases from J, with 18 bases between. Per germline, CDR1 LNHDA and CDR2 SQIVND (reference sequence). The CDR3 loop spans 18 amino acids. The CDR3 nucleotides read TGTGCCAGTAGTATGGTAGTCGGACAATTATATAGCAATCAGCCCCAGCATTTT. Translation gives CASSMVVGQLYSNQPQHF.

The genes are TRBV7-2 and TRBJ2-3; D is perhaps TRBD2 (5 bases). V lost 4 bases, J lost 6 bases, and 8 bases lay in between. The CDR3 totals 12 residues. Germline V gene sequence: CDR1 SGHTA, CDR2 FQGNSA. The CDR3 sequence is CASSWRGDTQYF. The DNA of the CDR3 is TGTGCCAGCAGCTGGAGAGGGGATACGCAGTATTTT.

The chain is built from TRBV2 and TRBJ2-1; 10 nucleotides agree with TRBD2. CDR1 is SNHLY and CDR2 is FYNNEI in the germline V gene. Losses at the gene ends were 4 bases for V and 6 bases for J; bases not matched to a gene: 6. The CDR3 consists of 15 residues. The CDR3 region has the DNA TGTGCCAGCAGTGGTCCGGGACTAGCGCGCAATGAGCAGTTCTTC. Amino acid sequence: CASSGPGLARNEQFF.

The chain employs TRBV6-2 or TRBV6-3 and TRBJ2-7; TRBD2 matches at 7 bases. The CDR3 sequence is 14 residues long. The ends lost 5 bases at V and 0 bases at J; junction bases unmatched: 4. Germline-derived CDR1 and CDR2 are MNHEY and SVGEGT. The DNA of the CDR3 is TGTGCCAGCAGTAGGCCTAGCGGCTCCTACGAGCAGTACTTC. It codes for CASSRPSGSYEQYF.

For the CDR3, the DNA is TGTGCCAGCAGCTTAGAGACAGATCAGCCCCAGCATTTT. This sequence encodes CASSLETDQPQHF. The chain couples TRBV7-2 to TRBJ1-5; possible D gene TRBD1, 5 bases. CDR3 length: 13 amino acids. V lost 1 base to trimming and J lost 5 bases, with 6 bases between them. CDR1 and CDR2 from the germline V gene are SGHTA and FQGNSA.

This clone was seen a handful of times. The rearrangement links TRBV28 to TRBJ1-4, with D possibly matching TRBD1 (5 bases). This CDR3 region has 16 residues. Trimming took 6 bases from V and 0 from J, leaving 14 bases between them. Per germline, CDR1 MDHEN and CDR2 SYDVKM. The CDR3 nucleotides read TGTGCCAGCAGGCCTCCAGGGAAGGCAACTAATGAAAAACTGTTTTTT. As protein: CASRPPGKATNEKLFF.

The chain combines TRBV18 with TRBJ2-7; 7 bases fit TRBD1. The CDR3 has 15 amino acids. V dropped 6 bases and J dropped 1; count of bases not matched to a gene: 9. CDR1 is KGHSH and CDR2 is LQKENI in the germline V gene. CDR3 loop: CASSSRTGNSYEQYF. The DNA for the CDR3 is TGTGCCAGCTCTTCGAGGACAGGAAATTCCTACGAGCAGTACTTC.

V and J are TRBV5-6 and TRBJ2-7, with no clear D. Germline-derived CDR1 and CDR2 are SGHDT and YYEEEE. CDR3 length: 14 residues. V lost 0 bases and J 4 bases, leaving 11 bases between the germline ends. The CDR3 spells CASSLGLRDYEQYF. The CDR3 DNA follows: TGTGCCAGCAGCTTGGGACTCCGAGATTACGAGCAGTACTTC.

CDR3 nucleotides: TGCGCCAGCAGCTTGGGGACAGGGGCGCGCTCTGGAAACACCATATATTTT. It translates to CASSLGTGARSGNTIYF. This chain connects TRBV5-1 to TRBJ1-3; 9 nucleotides line up with TRBD1. The CDR3 extends over 17 amino acids. The germline V gene has CDR1 SGHRS and CDR2 YFSETQ. The J segment lost 0 bases and the V segment lost 0 bases, leaving 4 bases of the junction unmatched.

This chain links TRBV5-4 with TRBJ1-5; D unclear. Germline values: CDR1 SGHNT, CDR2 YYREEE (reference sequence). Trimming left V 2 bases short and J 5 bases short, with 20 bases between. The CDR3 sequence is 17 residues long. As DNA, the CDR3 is TGTGCCAGCAGCTTTAGCCCCCCGACTGATTCGGATCAGCCCCAGCATTTT. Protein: CASSFSPPTDSDQPQHF.

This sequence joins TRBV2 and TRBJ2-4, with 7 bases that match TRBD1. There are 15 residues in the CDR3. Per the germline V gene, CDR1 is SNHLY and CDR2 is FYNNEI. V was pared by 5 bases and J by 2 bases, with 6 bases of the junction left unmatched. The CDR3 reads CASSFGTASKNIQYF. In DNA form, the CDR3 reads TGTGCCAGCAGTTTTGGGACAGCATCCAAAAACATTCAGTACTTC.

The CDR3 is CASSLDRTGENIQYF. As DNA, the CDR3 is TGTGCCAGCAGCCTTGACCGGACAGGAGAAAACATTCAGTACTTC. The chain links TRBV5-4 to TRBJ2-4; TRBD1 matches 7 bases. Germline-derived CDR1 and CDR2 are SGHNT and YYREEE (reference sequence). This CDR3 region has 15 residues. Trimming at V came to 4 bases and at J to 5 bases, leaving 9 bases not matched to a gene.

CDR3 sequence (DNA): TGTGCCAGCAGCTTAGTTACCGGGTTCAAAAACATTCAGTACTTC. Translating it yields CASSLVTGFKNIQYF. The rearrangement uses TRBV11-2 and TRBJ2-4; D remains unclear. Germline CDR1 SGHAT, CDR2 FQNNGV. V was clipped by 1 base and J by 3 bases, with 10 bases between them. The CDR3 length is 15 residues.

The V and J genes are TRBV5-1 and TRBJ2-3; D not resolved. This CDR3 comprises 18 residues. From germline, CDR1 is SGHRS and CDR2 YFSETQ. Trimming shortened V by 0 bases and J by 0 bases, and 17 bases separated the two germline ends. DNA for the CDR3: TGCGCCAGCAGCTTGGAAGGCAAGACGGGTGCTAGCACAGATACGCAGTATTTT. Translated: CASSLEGKTGASTDTQYF.

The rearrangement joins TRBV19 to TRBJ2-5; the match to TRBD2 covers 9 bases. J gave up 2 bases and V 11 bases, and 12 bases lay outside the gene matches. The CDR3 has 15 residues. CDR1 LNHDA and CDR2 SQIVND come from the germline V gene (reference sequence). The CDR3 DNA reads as TGTGCCTCAAGTTTAGCGGGAGCGTCACAAGAGACCCAGTACTTC. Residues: CASSLAGASQETQYF.

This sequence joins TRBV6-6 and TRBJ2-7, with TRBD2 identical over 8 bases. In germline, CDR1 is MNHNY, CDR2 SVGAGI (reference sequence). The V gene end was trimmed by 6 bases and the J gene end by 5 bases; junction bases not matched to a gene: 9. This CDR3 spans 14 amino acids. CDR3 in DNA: TGTGCCAGCAGCCGAGGACTAGCTAGCGACGAGCAGTACTTC. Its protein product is CASSRGLASDEQYF.

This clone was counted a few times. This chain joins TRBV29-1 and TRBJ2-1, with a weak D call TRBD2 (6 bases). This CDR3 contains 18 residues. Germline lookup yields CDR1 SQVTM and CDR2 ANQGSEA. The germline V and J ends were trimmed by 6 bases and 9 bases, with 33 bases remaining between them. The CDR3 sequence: CSVPIERLVLGFWGEQFF. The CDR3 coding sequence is TGCAGCGTCCCAATTGAACGACTAGTCTTAGGCTTCTGGGGTGAGCAGTTCTTC.

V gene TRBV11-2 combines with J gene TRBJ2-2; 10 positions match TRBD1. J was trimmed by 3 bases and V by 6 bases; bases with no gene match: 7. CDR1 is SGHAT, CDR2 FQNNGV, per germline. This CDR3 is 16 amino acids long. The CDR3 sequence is CASRPPGQGYTGELFF. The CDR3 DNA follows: TGTGCCAGCAGACCCCCGGGACAGGGGTACACCGGGGAGCTGTTTTTT.

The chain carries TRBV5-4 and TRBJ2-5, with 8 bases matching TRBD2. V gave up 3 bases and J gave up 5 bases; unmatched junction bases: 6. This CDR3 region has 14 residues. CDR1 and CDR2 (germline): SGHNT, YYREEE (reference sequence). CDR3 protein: CASSSAGAGETQYF. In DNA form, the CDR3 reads TGTGCCAGCAGCTCAGCGGGGGCGGGGGAGACCCAGTACTTC.

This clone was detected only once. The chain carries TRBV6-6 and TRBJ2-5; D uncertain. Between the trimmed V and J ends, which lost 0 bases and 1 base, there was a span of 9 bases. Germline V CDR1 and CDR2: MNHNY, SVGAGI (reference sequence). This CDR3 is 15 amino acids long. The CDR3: CASSYSSHLQETQYF. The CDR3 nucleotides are TGTGCCAGCAGTTACTCGAGTCACCTCCAAGAGACCCAGTACTTC.

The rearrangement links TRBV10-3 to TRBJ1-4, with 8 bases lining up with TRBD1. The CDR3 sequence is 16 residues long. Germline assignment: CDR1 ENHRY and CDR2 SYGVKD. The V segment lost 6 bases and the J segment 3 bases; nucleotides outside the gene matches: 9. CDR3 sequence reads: CAIRPGQGYPNEKLFF. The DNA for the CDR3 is TGTGCCATCAGACCCGGACAGGGATACCCTAATGAAAAACTGTTTTTT.

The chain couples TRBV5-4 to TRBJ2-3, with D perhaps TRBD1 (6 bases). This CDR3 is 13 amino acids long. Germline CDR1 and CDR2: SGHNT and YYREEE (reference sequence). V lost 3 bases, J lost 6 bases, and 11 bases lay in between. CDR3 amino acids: CASSSTGFDTQYF. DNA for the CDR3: TGTGCCAGCAGCTCGACAGGTTTTGATACGCAGTATTTT.

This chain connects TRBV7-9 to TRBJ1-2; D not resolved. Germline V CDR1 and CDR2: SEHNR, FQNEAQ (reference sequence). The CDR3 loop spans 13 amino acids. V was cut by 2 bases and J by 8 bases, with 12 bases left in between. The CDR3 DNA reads TGTGCCAGCAGCTTAAGGGCGGAGGAAGGCTACACCTTC. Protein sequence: CASSLRAEEGYTF.

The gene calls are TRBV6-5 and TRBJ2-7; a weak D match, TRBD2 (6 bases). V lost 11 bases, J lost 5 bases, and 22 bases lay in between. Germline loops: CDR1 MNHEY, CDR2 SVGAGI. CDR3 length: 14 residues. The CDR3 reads CAGGSSGRIHEQYF. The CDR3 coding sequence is TGTGCCGGCGGATCGTCAGGGAGGATCCACGAGCAGTACTTC.

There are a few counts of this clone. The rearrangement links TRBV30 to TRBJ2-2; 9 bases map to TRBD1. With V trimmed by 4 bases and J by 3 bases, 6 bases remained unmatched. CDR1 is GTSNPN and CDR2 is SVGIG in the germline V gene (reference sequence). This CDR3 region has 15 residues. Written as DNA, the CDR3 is TGTGCCTGGAAGAGACAGGGGGTTGACACCGGGGAGCTGTTTTTT. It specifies CAWKRQGVDTGELFF.